The next 14 T cell receptor beta chains were all read from a single sample in a study of blood T cell repertoires in COVID-19. TCRdb keeps only in-frame clones here, not all; method: immunoSEQ multiplex PCR. This table holds about 330,000 clones, approximately 88% found once. The sample taken for sequencing was PBMCs or T cells enriched from blood (not recorded which). All receptors derive from a man aged 30 to 39 who had recovered from COVID-19.

This clone was recorded a few times. In nucleotides, the CDR3 is TGTGCCAGCAGCCAAACTCGCAATCAGCCCCAGCATTTT. Protein product: CASSQTRNQPQHF. The V gene is TRBV14, the J gene TRBJ1-5, with D unclear. Trimming took 2 bases from V and 2 from J, leaving 4 bases between them. Germline CDR1 SGHDN, CDR2 FVKESK. The CDR3 sequence is 13 residues long.

This clone has a handful of counts. The chain links TRBV19 to TRBJ1-1; 7 bases align to TRBD1. The CDR3 spans 13 residues. Germline V gives CDR1 LNHDA, CDR2 SQIVND (reference sequence). The ends lost 8 bases at V and 6 bases at J; junction bases unmatched: 9. The CDR3 coding sequence is TGTGCCAGTTCGGCACAGGGGATCCCTGAAGCTTTCTTT. It yields the protein CASSAQGIPEAFF.

This rearrangement joins TRBV30 to TRBJ1-5; maybe TRBD1 (6 bases). CDR1 is GTSNPN, CDR2 SVGIG, per germline (reference sequence). V was pared by 0 bases and J by 0 bases, with 9 bases between. The CDR3 loop spans 15 amino acids. CDR3 nucleotide sequence: TGTGCCTGGAGTGTGGGGGCCCTTAGCAATCAGCCCCAGCATTTT. Residues: CAWSVGALSNQPQHF.

CDR3 DNA: TGTGCCAGCAGACCGACCGACAGACTCAACACTGAAGCTTTCTTT. Amino acid sequence: CASRPTDRLNTEAFF. The V and J genes are TRBV5-6 and TRBJ1-1; weak D call: TRBD1 (5 bases). V dropped 5 bases and J dropped 2 bases, with 16 bases sitting between them. Looked up from germline, CDR1 is SGHDT and CDR2 is YYEEEE. The CDR3 is made up of 15 amino acids.

Notes on this clone: The sample holds other DNA sequences that translate to the same CDR3. The chain carries TRBV6-1 and TRBJ2-7, with D possibly matching TRBD1 (6 bases). CDR3 length equals 16 residues. Germline-derived CDR1 and CDR2 are MNHNS and SASEGT. V was clipped by 0 bases and J by 6 bases, with 18 bases between them. The DNA for the CDR3 is TGTGCCAGCAGTGAAGCGCCGGGACAAGGGGTAGGCGAGCAGTACTTC. Amino acid sequence: CASSEAPGQGVGEQYF.

The chain has TRBV9 and TRBJ2-2, with TRBD1 identical over 11 bases. CDR3 size: 18 residues. CDR1 and CDR2 from the germline V gene are SGDLS and YYNGEE. Trimming took 3 bases from V and 0 from J; bases not matched to a gene: 7. The CDR3 region is CASSAGTGGFSNTGELFF. The CDR3 DNA sequence: TGTGCCAGCAGCGCCGGGACAGGGGGATTCTCGAACACCGGGGAGCTGTTTTTT.

This sequence joins TRBV11-2 and TRBJ1-2; D ambiguous. V lost 2 bases and J lost 7, with 11 bases in between. Germline V gives CDR1 SGHAT, CDR2 FQNNGV. The CDR3 consists of 13 residues. The CDR3 coding sequence is TGTGCCAGCAGCTTATCCAGGAACGGTGGCTACACCTTC. Translation: CASSLSRNGGYTF.

This chain joins TRBV3-1 (or the pseudogene TRBV3-2) and TRBJ1-2; weak D call: TRBD1 (5 bases). Germline loops: CDR1 LGHDT, CDR2 YNNKEL (reference sequence). This CDR3 spans 14 amino acids. V lost 2 bases and J 4 bases, leaving 11 bases between the germline ends. This CDR3 is CASSQSRGSYGYTF. The CDR3 DNA reads as TGTGCCAGCAGCCAATCGCGGGGGTCCTATGGCTACACCTTC.

This chain joins TRBV23-1 and TRBJ1-2; 8 nucleotides align to TRBD1. TRBV23-1 is an ORF; its function is uncertain. Trimming cost V 0 bases and J 3 bases; bases outside gene matches: 3. The CDR3 loop spans 15 amino acids. In DNA, the CDR3 is TGCGCCAGCAGTCAATCGGAGGACAGGGACTATGGCTACACCTTC. Its protein is CASSQSEDRDYGYTF.

J is TRBJ2-5 and V is TRBV19; 10 bases align to TRBD1. V lost 0 bases to trimming and J lost 4 bases; unmatched junction nucleotides: 2. Germline V gene data show CDR1 as LNHDA and CDR2 as SQIVND (reference sequence). The CDR3 is 15 residues long. The CDR3 reads CASSIDDRGRETQYF. In DNA form, the CDR3 reads TGTGCCAGTAGTATAGATGACAGGGGGCGAGAGACCCAGTACTTC.

The chain recombines TRBV18 with TRBJ1-1, with 8 positions matching TRBD1. Per germline, CDR1 KGHSH and CDR2 LQKENI. The CDR3 totals 14 residues. V shed 2 bases, J shed 6 bases, and the junction held 5 bases outside the gene matches. The CDR3 nucleotides read TGTGCCAGCTCACCAGGACAGGGCAGGTCTGAAGCTTTCTTT. Translating it yields CASSPGQGRSEAFF. Combining the CDR3 with reference TRBV18 and TRBJ1-1 gives the whole variable domain NAGVMQNPRHLVRRRGQEARLRCSPMKGHSHVYWYRQLPEEGLKFMVYLQKENIIDESGMPKERFSAEFPKEGPSILRIQQVVRGDSAAYFCASSPGQGRSEAFFGQGTRLTVV.

The chain couples TRBV6-5 to TRBJ2-2; TRBD2 matches 12 bases. Germline loops: CDR1 MNHEY, CDR2 SVGAGI. This CDR3 is 15 amino acids long. V shed 6 bases, J shed 5 bases, and the junction held 4 bases outside the gene matches. CDR3 in amino acids: CASRASGGATGELFF. The DNA for the CDR3 is TGTGCCAGCAGAGCTAGCGGGGGGGCGACCGGGGAGCTGTTTTTT.

The chain couples TRBV5-1 to TRBJ1-2; D gene unclear. Per germline, CDR1 SGHRS and CDR2 YFSETQ. Between the trimmed V and J ends, which lost 5 bases and 13 bases, there was a span of 18 bases. The CDR3 consists of 12 residues. CDR3 loop: CASSPGGEAGTF. For the CDR3, the DNA is TGCGCCAGCAGTCCGGGTGGGGAAGCGGGCACCTTC.

The CDR3 is CASSPGFRPAEQYF. The CDR3 DNA follows: TGTGCCAGCAGCCCAGGGTTTCGGCCTGCGGAGCAGTACTTC. The chain has TRBV7-3 and TRBJ2-7, with D perhaps TRBD1 (5 bases). The CDR3 loop spans 14 amino acids. V lost 5 bases, J lost 7 bases, and 18 bases lay in between. Germline V CDR1 and CDR2: SGHTA, FQGTGA. The full variable domain, rest sourced from reference TRBV7-3 and TRBJ2-7, is GAGVSQTPSNKVTEKGKYVELRCDPISGHTALYWYRQSLGQGPEFLIYFQGTGAADDSGLPNDRFFAVRPEGSVSTLKIQRTERGDSAVYLCASSPGFRPAEQYFGPGTRLTVT.